Sequencing of this T cell receptor beta chain was carried out in a study of T cells in Graves' hyperthyroidism and ophthalmopathy. This clonotype was counted a few times. As yet, its antigen is unknown. The hyperthyroidism patients had all been newly diagnosed, and their disease duration was under 2 months. Their ages ranged from 18 to 65 years. PBMCs were derived from 9.5 to 10 ml fresh peripheral blood. CDR1 is LNHNV and CDR2 is YYDKDF in the germline V gene (reference sequence). This CDR3 contains 17 residues. The V gene end was trimmed by 5 bases and the J gene end by 3 bases; junction bases not matched to a gene: 8. From RNA transcripts, TCR beta CDR3 regions were amplified. A set of HTBI primers served as the primers for a first-round RT-PCR of the TCR CDR3. Using its own MiXCR run on the multiplex PCR reads, TCRdb lists one record per CDR3 protein. The sample lists about 840,000 distinct CDR3 sequences; approximately 40% were seen once.

Study-level points and caveats: Ophthalmopathy, which appeared later, was predicted by the model a median about 6.8 months before onset. Blood also carried most thyroid clonotypes expanded above 0.001.

This TCR derives from a man aged 18 to 30 with Graves' hyperthyroidism. Sequencing used blood. The chain is built from TRBV15 and TRBJ2-3; 13 bases match TRBD2. The CDR3 nucleotides are TGTGCCACCAGCGATGGGACTAGCGGGACGGTAACAGATACGCAGTATTTT. This codes for CATSDGTSGTVTDTQYF. Filled out from reference TRBV15 and TRBJ2-3, the complete variable domain reads DAMVIQNPRYQVTQFGKPVTLSCSQTLNHNVMYWYQQKSSQAPKLLFHYYDKDFNNEADTPDNFQSRRPNTSFCFLDIRSPGLGDTAMYLCATSDGTSGTVTDTQYFGPGTRLTVL.